The 6 T cell receptor beta chains listed next were all sequenced from one sample in a study of OX40 agonist ivuxolimab in advanced cancers. Receptors were amplified or captured by the immunoSEQ multiplex PCR assay. Not all clones reach the TCRdb copy of this immuneACCESS table, which keeps in-frame sequences only. Checked studies attribute under half of the gap to unresolved V genes and leave the rest unexplained. The table for this sample lists 30,000 to 45,000 clones; about 90% of them were counted only once. Jointly, the top ten make up around 33% of the sample. Sequences were derived from CD4+ or CD8+ T cells sorted from blood, sampled in a trial of the OX40 agonist ivuxolimab. All receptors derive from an adult with an advanced solid tumor such as melanoma, head and neck, liver or kidney cancer.

This chain links TRBV11-2 with TRBJ2-5, with D unresolved. V was shortened by 1 base and J by 3 bases, with 12 bases between the two germline ends. Germline V gene data show CDR1 as SGHAT and CDR2 as FQNNGV. The CDR3 runs 15 residues. DNA for the CDR3: TGTGCCAGCAGCTTAGGAGTGGGAAGAGAAGAGACCCAGTACTTC. Translating it yields CASSLGVGREETQYF.

The chain recombines TRBV29-1 with TRBJ2-3, with D maybe TRBD1 (6 bases). Germline V CDR1 and CDR2: SQVTM, ANQGSEA. Trimming left V 4 bases short and J 5 bases short, with 13 bases between. The CDR3 extends over 13 amino acids. DNA for the CDR3: TGCAGCGTTGGACTCACAGGGCAAGATACGCAGTATTTT. Protein: CSVGLTGQDTQYF.

This chain uses TRBV7-3 with TRBJ2-1; D gene uncertain. The CDR3 is made up of 13 amino acids. V lost 5 bases and J 8 bases, leaving 13 bases between the germline ends. Germline V CDR1 and CDR2: SGHTA, FQGTGA. CDR3 loop: CASSPPGLDEQFF. The CDR3 DNA reads TGTGCCAGCAGCCCCCCGGGTTTGGATGAGCAGTTCTTC. Together with reference TRBV7-3 and TRBJ2-1, the CDR3 gives the full variable domain: GAGVSQTPSNKVTEKGKYVELRCDPISGHTALYWYRQSLGQGPEFLIYFQGTGAADDSGLPNDRFFAVRPEGSVSTLKIQRTERGDSAVYLCASSPPGLDEQFFGPGTRLTVL.

The chain couples TRBV7-2 to TRBJ2-3; no reliable D call. Trimming left V 4 bases short and J 1 base short, with 15 bases between. Germline CDR1 and CDR2: SGHTA and FQGNSA. The CDR3 spans 16 residues. The CDR3 coding sequence is TGTGCCAGCAGCTCTGGGCCGCGGAGTCGCACAGATACGCAGTATTTT. Translating it yields CASSSGPRSRTDTQYF.

This chain uses TRBV2 with TRBJ2-7; D may be TRBD1 or TRBD2 (5 bases each). The CDR3 contains 16 residues. The germline CDR1 and CDR2 sequences are SNHLY and FYNNEI. V was shortened by 6 bases and J by 7 bases, with 25 bases between the two germline ends. CDR3 nucleotides: TGTGCCAGCAGCGACCCTCCGGGACGTTCGGAGAGGGAGCAGTACTTC. It specifies CASSDPPGRSEREQYF.

This chain joins TRBV12-5 and TRBJ2-1; TRBD1 matches 9 bases. This CDR3 is built from 16 residues. Germline loops: CDR1 LGHNT, CDR2 FRNRAP. With 6 bases clipped from V and 4 bases from J, the junction kept 10 bases outside the gene matches. The CDR3 is CASGQFPGQGYNEQFF. CDR3 DNA: TGTGCTAGTGGCCAATTCCCGGGACAGGGATACAATGAGCAGTTCTTC.